This paragraph reports one T cell receptor (beta chain). Seattle patient enrollment occurred during active infection, with longitudinal follow-up thereafter. As processed by the authors: The authors estimated nucleated cell counts from reference gene primer amplification. The method was immunoSEQ multiplex PCR; TCRdb's version includes in-frame clones alone and lacks a portion of them. V, J and clone size are those of that table, while D and trimming were read from the DNA. The table shows hundreds of thousands of clones, with under 90% occurring only once. The data derive from a study of blood T cell repertoires in COVID-19. Across the whole study: Researchers got acute and convalescent COVID-19 samples from the United States, Italy and Spain.

The CDR3 is made up of 14 amino acids. Germline V lookup: CDR1 LNHDA, CDR2 SQIVND (reference sequence). V lost 3 bases to trimming and J lost 1 base, with 6 bases between them. Specimen: peripheral blood. The V call is TRBV19, the J call TRBJ2-2; no clear D gene. This receptor was obtained from a middle-aged man with COVID-19, enrolled during active disease. CDR3 DNA sequence: TGTGCCAGTAGTATTCTAGGGAACACCGGGGAGCTGTTTTTT. It specifies CASSILGNTGELFF.